The present T cell receptor beta chain was sequenced within a study of OX40 agonist ivuxolimab in advanced cancers. Across the whole study: People who had prior anti-PD-1, anti-PD-L1 or anti-CTLA-4 therapy could take part, and 35% to 50% had some. General study findings and limits: Compared with CD4+, CD8+ T cells on average had more expanded clones. CD4+ and CD8+ T cells in blood underwent clonal expansion by week 6 at 0.1 to 3.0 mg/kg.

The assay was immunoSEQ multiplex PCR, and TCRdb's table has in-frame clones only and misses some. Counted here are almost 15,000 clones, around 80% occurring once; the ten biggest clones make up under 40%. Germline V CDR1 and CDR2: LNHDA, SQIVND (reference sequence). The CDR3 consists of 14 residues. Trimming left V 4 bases short and J 1 base short, with 10 bases between. In the case of this clone: Its antigen is unidentified.

The sequenced sample was CD4+ or CD8+ T cells sorted from blood, obtained in a trial of the OX40 agonist ivuxolimab. The source of this sequence is an adult with an advanced solid tumor such as melanoma, head and neck, liver or kidney cancer. The V and J genes are TRBV19 and TRBJ1-1; TRBD1 might be the D (5 bases). CDR3 sequence reads: CASSSATGNTEAFF. CDR3 nucleotides: TGTGCCAGTAGTAGCGCAACAGGGAACACTGAAGCTTTCTTT.